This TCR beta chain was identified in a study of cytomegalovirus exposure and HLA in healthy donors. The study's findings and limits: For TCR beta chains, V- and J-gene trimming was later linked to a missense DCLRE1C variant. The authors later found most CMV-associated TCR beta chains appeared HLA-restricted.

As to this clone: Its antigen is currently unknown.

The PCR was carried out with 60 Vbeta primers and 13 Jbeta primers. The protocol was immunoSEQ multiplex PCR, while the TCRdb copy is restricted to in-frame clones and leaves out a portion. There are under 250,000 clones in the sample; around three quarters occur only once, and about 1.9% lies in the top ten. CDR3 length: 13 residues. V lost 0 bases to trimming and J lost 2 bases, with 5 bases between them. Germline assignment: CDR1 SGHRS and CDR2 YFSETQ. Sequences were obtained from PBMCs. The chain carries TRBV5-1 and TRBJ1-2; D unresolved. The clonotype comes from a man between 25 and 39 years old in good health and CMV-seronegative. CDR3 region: CASSLEQNYGYTF. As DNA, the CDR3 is TGCGCCAGCAGCTTGGAACAAAACTATGGCTACACCTTC.